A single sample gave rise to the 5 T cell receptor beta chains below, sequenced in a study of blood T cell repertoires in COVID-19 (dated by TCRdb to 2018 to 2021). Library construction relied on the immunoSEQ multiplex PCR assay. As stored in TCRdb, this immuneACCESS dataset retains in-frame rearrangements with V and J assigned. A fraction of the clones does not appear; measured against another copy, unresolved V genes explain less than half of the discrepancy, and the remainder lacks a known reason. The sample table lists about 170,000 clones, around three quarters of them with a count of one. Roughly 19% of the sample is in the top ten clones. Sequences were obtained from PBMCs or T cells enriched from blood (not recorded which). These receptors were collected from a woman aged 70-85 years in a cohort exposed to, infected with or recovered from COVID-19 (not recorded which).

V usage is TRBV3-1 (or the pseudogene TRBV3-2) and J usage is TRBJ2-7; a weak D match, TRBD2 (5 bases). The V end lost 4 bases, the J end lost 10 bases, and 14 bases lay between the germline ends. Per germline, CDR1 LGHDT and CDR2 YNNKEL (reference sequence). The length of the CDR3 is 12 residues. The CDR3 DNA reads TGTGCCAGCAGCCCGTCCCGAGGGCCCCAGTACTTC. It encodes CASSPSRGPQYF.

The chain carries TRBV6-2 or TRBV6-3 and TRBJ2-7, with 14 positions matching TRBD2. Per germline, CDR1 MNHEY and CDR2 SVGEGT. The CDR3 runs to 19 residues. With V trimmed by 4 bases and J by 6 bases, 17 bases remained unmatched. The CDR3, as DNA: TGTGCCAGCAGTTTTACCGGGACTAGCGGGAGAGGTAGAAGGCTCGAGCAGTACTTC. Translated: CASSFTGTSGRGRRLEQYF.

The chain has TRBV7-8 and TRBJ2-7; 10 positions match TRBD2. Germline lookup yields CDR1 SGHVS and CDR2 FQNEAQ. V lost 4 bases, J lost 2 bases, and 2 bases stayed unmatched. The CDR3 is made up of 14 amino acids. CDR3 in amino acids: CASSSTSGAYEQYF. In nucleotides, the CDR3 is TGTGCCAGCAGCTCAACTAGCGGGGCCTACGAGCAGTACTTC. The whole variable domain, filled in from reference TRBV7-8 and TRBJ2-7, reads GAGVSQSPRYKVAKRGQDVALRCDPISGHVSLFWYQQALGQGPEFLTYFQNEAQLDKSGLPSDRFFAERPEGSVSTLKIQRTQQEDSAVYLCASSSTSGAYEQYFGPGTRLTVT.

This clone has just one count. The CDR3 DNA follows: TGTGCCACTGGACTAGCGGGAGTCTACAATGAGCAGTTCTTC. This codes for CATGLAGVYNEQFF. The V gene is TRBV7-2, the J gene TRBJ2-1, with 13 bases identical to TRBD2. Germline V gene data show CDR1 as SGHTA and CDR2 as FQGNSA. The CDR3 extends over 14 amino acids. V trimming: 10 bases; J trimming: 3 bases; junction bases outside the gene matches: 3.

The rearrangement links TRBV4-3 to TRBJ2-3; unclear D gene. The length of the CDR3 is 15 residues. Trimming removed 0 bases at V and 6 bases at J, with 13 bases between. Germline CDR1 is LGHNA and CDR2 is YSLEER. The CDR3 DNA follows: TGCGCCAGCAGCCAAGAGGGCCCCGGTAGGGATACGCAGTATTTT. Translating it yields CASSQEGPGRDTQYF.